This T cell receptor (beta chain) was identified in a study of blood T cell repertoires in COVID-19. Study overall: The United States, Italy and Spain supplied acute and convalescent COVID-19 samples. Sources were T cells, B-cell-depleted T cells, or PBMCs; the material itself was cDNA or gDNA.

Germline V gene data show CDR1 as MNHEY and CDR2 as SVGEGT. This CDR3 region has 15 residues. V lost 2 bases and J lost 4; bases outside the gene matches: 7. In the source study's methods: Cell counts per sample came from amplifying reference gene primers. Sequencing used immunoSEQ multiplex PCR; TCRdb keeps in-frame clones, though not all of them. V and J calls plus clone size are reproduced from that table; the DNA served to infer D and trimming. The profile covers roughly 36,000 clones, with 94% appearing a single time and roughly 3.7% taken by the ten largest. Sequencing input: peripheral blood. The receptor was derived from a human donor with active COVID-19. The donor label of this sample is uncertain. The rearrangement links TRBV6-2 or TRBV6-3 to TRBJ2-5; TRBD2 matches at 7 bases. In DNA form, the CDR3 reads TGTGCCAGCAGTTACCGGCCGGGAGGAGGAGAGACCCAGTACTTC. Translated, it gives CASSYRPGGGETQYF.